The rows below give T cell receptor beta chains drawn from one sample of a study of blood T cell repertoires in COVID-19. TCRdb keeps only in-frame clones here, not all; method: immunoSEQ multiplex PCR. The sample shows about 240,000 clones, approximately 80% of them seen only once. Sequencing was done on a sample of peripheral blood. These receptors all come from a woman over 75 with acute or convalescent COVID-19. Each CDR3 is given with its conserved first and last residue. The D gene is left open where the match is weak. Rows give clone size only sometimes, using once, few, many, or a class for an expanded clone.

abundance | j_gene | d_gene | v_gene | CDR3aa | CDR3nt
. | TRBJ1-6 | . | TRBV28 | CASSLQGRYNSPLHF | TGTGCCAGCAGTTTGCAGGGGCGATATAATTCACCCCTCCACTTT
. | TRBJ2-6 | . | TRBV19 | CASSTPRVPGANVLTF | TGTGCCAGTAGCACGCCCAGGGTACCTGGGGCCAACGTCCTGACTTTC
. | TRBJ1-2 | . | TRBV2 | CASKPGIGGYTF | TGTGCCAGCAAGCCAGGGATCGGTGGCTACACCTTC
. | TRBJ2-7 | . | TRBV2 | CASSSQYEQYF | TGTGCCAGCAGCTCCCAGTACGAGCAGTACTTC
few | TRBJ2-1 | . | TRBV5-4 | CASSLAQSLNEQFF | TGTGCCAGCAGCCTGGCACAGTCTCTCAATGAGCAGTTCTTC
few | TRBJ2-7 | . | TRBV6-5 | CASSPAPPDSYEQYF | TGTGCCAGCAGTCCCGCTCCCCCAGATTCCTACGAGCAGTACTTC
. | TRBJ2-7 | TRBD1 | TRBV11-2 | CASSLDRGPYEQYF | TGTGCCAGCAGCCTCGACAGGGGGCCGTACGAGCAGTACTTC
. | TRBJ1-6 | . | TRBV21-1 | CASSKMEQGRSSYNSPLHF | TGTGCCAGCAGCAAAATGGAACAGGGTAGGAGCTCCTATAATTCACCCCTCCACTTT
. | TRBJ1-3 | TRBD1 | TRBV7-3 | CASSLSGQRSSGNTIYF | TGTGCCAGCAGCCTATCGGGACAGCGGAGCTCTGGAAACACCATATATTTT
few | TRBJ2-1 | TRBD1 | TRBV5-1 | CASSLIGTGGYNEQFF | TGCGCCAGCAGCTTGATTGGGACAGGGGGCTACAATGAGCAGTTCTTC
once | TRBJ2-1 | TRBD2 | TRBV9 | CASSVGSGGASYNEQFF | TGTGCCAGCAGCGTAGGTAGCGGGGGGGCTTCCTACAATGAGCAGTTCTTC
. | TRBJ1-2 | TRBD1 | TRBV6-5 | CASSWTGRYGYTF | TGTGCCAGCAGTTGGACAGGTCGGTATGGCTACACCTTC
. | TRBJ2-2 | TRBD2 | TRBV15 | CATSRDGPWGGSGTGELFF | TGTGCCACCAGCAGAGATGGCCCCTGGGGGGGGTCGGGCACCGGGGAGCTGTTTTTT
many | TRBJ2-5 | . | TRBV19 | CASSREETQYF | TGTGCCAGTAGCCGAGAGGAGACCCAGTACTTC
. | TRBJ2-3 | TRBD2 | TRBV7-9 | CASSHSGGGLGEDTQYF | TGTGCCAGCAGCCACTCGGGCGGGGGACTCGGGGAGGATACGCAGTATTTT
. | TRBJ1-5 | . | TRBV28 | CASSTGTIYSNQPQHF | TGTGCCAGCAGTACCGGGACAATATATAGCAATCAGCCCCAGCATTTT
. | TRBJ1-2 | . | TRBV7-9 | CASSLSEGSNYGYTF | TGTGCCAGCAGCTTATCGGAGGGATCCAACTATGGCTACACCTTC
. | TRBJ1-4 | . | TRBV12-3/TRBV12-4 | CASSSTGTFGLFF | TGTGCCAGCAGTTCGACCGGGACTTTCGGGCTGTTTTTT
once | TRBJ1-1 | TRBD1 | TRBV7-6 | CASSPAGQGARVAFF | TGTGCCAGCAGCCCCGCGGGACAGGGGGCGAGGGTGGCTTTCTTT
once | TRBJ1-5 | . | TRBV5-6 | CASSRAGSNQPQHF | TGTGCCAGCAGCCGCGCGGGTAGCAATCAGCCCCAGCATTTT
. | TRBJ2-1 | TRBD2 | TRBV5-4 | CASSLSGGAHNEQFF | TGTGCCAGCAGCTTGAGCGGGGGGGCCCACAATGAGCAGTTCTTC
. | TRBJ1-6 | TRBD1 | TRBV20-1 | CSASTNRGLNSPLHF | TGCAGTGCTAGTACAAACAGGGGGCTGAATTCACCCCTCCACTTT
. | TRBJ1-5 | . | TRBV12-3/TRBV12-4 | CATAYRVNQPQHF | TGTGCCACCGCGTACAGGGTCAATCAGCCCCAGCATTTT
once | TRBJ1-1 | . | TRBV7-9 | CASSLLPLVGNTEAFF | TGTGCCAGCAGCCTACTACCACTGGTGGGGAACACTGAAGCTTTCTTT
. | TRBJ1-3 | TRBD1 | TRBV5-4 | CASSLTGALSGNTIYF | TGTGCCAGCAGCTTAACAGGGGCACTCTCTGGAAACACCATATATTTT
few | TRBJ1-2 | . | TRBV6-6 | CASSSAGRGKGYTF | TGTGCCAGCAGTTCCGCGGGGAGGGGGAAAGGCTACACCTTC
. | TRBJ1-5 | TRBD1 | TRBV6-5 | CASSPFGQGGQPQHF | TGTGCCAGCAGTCCCTTCGGACAGGGCGGTCAGCCCCAGCATTTT
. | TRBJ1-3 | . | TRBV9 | CASSVGPGAGNTIYF | TGTGCCAGCAGCGTAGGGCCAGGGGCTGGAAACACCATATATTTT